The entry below gives a single TCR beta chain sequence along with its context. Its antigen is unidentified. The data belong to a study of OX40 agonist ivuxolimab in advanced cancers. Study conclusions and caveats: Partial responders at 0.1-3.0 mg/kg had among the lowest clonal expansion. Mean expanded clone counts were higher in CD8+ than CD4+ T cells.

Generated by immunoSEQ multiplex PCR, the TCRdb table keeps only in-frame clones and is missing some. The repertoire has roughly 55,000 clones, about 90% of them found once; the top ten carry 10% to 15%. There are 17 residues in the CDR3. The germline V gene encodes CDR1 SGDLS and CDR2 YYNGEE. V was trimmed by 4 bases and J by 6 bases, leaving 23 bases between them. The sequence was obtained from an adult with an advanced solid tumor such as melanoma, head and neck, liver or kidney cancer. Here the sequenced sample was CD4+ or CD8+ T cells sorted from blood, taken in a trial of the OX40 agonist ivuxolimab. The chain has TRBV9 and TRBJ2-1; the D gene is possibly TRBD1 (6 bases). The CDR3 DNA is TGTGCCAGCAGCCCACAGTTCGCAGGGGATCTAGGCAATGAGCAGTTCTTC. Translation: CASSPQFAGDLGNEQFF.